The 5 T cell receptor beta chains reported below all come from one sample, sequenced in a study of neurological immune-mediated disorders. Time point: technical triplicate 3. TCRdb redid the calling of the 5' RACE reads with MiXCR, one entry per CDR3 protein. In the table there are nearly 45,000 distinct CDR3 sequences, 20% to 25% of which are singletons. The sample comprised PBMCs. The receptors were gathered from a man aged 60 to 75 with HTLV-1-associated myelopathy (HAM/TSP).

This clonotype has a count of ten or more. The V and J genes are TRBV15 and TRBJ1-2; D remains unclear. Germline-derived CDR1 and CDR2 are LNHNV and YYDKDF (reference sequence). Trimming left V 0 bases short and J 8 bases short, with 19 bases between. This CDR3 spans 16 amino acids. CDR3 DNA sequence: TGTGCCACCAGCAGAGATTATGTGGGTGGTGGAAGCGGCTACACCTTC. Translation: CATSRDYVGGGSGYTF.

There are many counts of this clonotype. V usage is TRBV6-6 and J usage is TRBJ2-7; D not resolved. Germline V gene sequence: CDR1 MNHNY, CDR2 SVGAGI (reference sequence). This CDR3 is built from 14 residues. V was trimmed by 7 bases and J by 0 bases, leaving 13 bases between them. The chain's CDR3 is CASTQNFPSYEQYF. As DNA, the CDR3 is TGTGCCAGCACGCAGAATTTCCCCTCCTACGAGCAGTACTTC.

This clonotype is medium-sized in the sample. The chain employs TRBV4-1 and TRBJ2-2, with TRBD1 matching over 9 bases. The germline V gene has CDR1 MGHRA and CDR2 YSYEKL. This CDR3 region has 18 residues. Trimming cost V 0 bases and J 2 bases; bases outside gene matches: 7. The CDR3 loop reads CASSQEGQGSVNTGELFF. CDR3 coding DNA: TGCGCCAGCAGCCAAGAAGGACAGGGGAGCGTAAACACCGGGGAGCTGTTTTTT.

This clonotype was recorded many times. This sequence joins TRBV27 and TRBJ2-7; no clear D gene. Germline V gene sequence: CDR1 MNHEY, CDR2 SMNVEV (reference sequence). This CDR3 is 14 amino acids long. Between the trimmed V and J ends, which lost 8 bases and 2 bases, there was a span of 16 bases. The CDR3 here is CASHSVSSPYEQYF. CDR3 in DNA: TGTGCCAGCCATTCGGTAAGCAGCCCCTACGAGCAGTACTTC.

Worth noting for this clonotype: A read error is possible here, since a much larger clone lies one base away. This chain joins TRBV6-6 and TRBJ1-4; the D is unclear. The CDR3 is 16 residues long. Germline V gives CDR1 MNHNY, CDR2 SVGAGI (reference sequence). V shed 6 bases and J shed 1 base, with 15 bases lying between them. CDR3 DNA sequence: TGTGCCAGCAGCAACAATAACATAGGAACTAATGAAAAACTGTTTTTT. This translates into CASSNNNIGTNEKLFF.